This is a list of T cell receptor beta chains from one sample in a study of Ad26.COV2.S vaccination and SARS-CoV-2 variants. Measured with immunoSEQ multiplex PCR; TCRdb has only the in-frame clones, and not every one. Of around 100,000 clones in the sample, less than 85% are singletons; the top ten hold 15% to 20%. Sequences were derived from peripheral blood, sampled after recovery from COVID-19. These receptors all stem from a human donor who had recovered from COVID-19. Both conserved end residues are part of each CDR3. The D gene is left open where the match is weak. Rows give clone size only sometimes, using once, few, many, or a class for an expanded clone.

v_gene: TRBV20-1
abundance: NA
d_gene: NA
j_gene: TRBJ1-1
CDR3nt: TGCAGTGCTAGTAGTTGGAGGATGGGACACATGAACACTGAAGCTTTCTTT
CDR3aa: CSASSWRMGHMNTEAFF

v_gene: TRBV7-8
abundance: NA
d_gene: TRBD1
j_gene: TRBJ1-5
CDR3nt: TGTGCCAGCAGCTTAGTGGGGACAGGGGGCTTAGGCAATCAGCCCCAGCATTTT
CDR3aa: CASSLVGTGGLGNQPQHF

v_gene: TRBV6-5
abundance: NA
d_gene: NA
j_gene: TRBJ2-6
CDR3nt: TGTGCCAGCAGGTCCGTAGCCTCTGGGGCCAACGTCCTGACTTTC
CDR3aa: CASRSVASGANVLTF

v_gene: TRBV5-1
abundance: NA
d_gene: NA
j_gene: TRBJ1-4
CDR3nt: TGCGCCAGCAGCTCCGGACTCTCTTTTAATGAAAAACTGTTTTTT
CDR3aa: CASSSGLSFNEKLFF

v_gene: TRBV11-3
abundance: NA
d_gene: NA
j_gene: TRBJ1-1
CDR3nt: TGTGCCAGCAGCTACCCTTTGGGGGTCACTGAAGCTTTCTTT
CDR3aa: CASSYPLGVTEAFF

v_gene: TRBV6-5
abundance: NA
d_gene: TRBD2
j_gene: TRBJ2-7
CDR3nt: TGTGCCAGCAGTCGTAGCGGGAGGGCTAAAAACGAGCAGTACTTC
CDR3aa: CASSRSGRAKNEQYF

v_gene: TRBV29-1
abundance: NA
d_gene: NA
j_gene: TRBJ1-6
CDR3nt: TGCAGCGTTCGAGACAGCAGCTCCTATAATTCACCCCTCCACTTT
CDR3aa: CSVRDSSSYNSPLHF

v_gene: TRBV2
abundance: NA
d_gene: NA
j_gene: TRBJ2-7
CDR3nt: TGTGCCAGCAGCGGACCGAGCTCCTACGAGCAGTACTTC
CDR3aa: CASSGPSSYEQYF

v_gene: TRBV18
abundance: NA
d_gene: NA
j_gene: TRBJ2-5
CDR3nt: TGTGCCAGCTCACCGCCGGGGTTAAGGGAGACCCAGTACTTC
CDR3aa: CASSPPGLRETQYF

v_gene: TRBV11-2
abundance: NA
d_gene: NA
j_gene: TRBJ2-1
CDR3nt: TGTGCCAGCAGCTTAGAGCGGGACAGAATCTACAATGAGCAGTTCTTC
CDR3aa: CASSLERDRIYNEQFF

v_gene: TRBV5-1
abundance: NA
d_gene: TRBD1
j_gene: TRBJ2-3
CDR3nt: TGCGCCAGCAGCCGGGACAGGGCTGCAGATACGCAGTATTTT
CDR3aa: CASSRDRAADTQYF

v_gene: TRBV7-2
abundance: few
d_gene: NA
j_gene: TRBJ2-2
CDR3nt: TGTGCCAGCAGCCCAGGTGTGGGGGTAGCGAACACCGGGGAGCTGTTTTTT
CDR3aa: CASSPGVGVANTGELFF

v_gene: TRBV6-6
abundance: few
d_gene: NA
j_gene: TRBJ1-5
CDR3nt: TGTGCCAGCAGTTCCTTGGGCGGCCAGCCCCAGCATTTT
CDR3aa: CASSSLGGQPQHF

v_gene: TRBV4-2
abundance: NA
d_gene: NA
j_gene: TRBJ2-3
CDR3nt: TGTGCCAGCAGCCAAGTAGTTGGCACAGATACGCAGTATTTT
CDR3aa: CASSQVVGTDTQYF

v_gene: TRBV6-1
abundance: NA
d_gene: TRBD1
j_gene: TRBJ1-1
CDR3nt: TGTGCCAGCAGTGAAACAGGGGGCGCGTGGACTGAAGCTTTCTTT
CDR3aa: CASSETGGAWTEAFF

v_gene: TRBV29-1
abundance: once
d_gene: NA
j_gene: TRBJ1-2
CDR3nt: TGCAGCGTTGACCCTATTGGGGGCTACACCTTC
CDR3aa: CSVDPIGGYTF

v_gene: TRBV27
abundance: NA
d_gene: NA
j_gene: TRBJ1-1
CDR3nt: TGTGCCAGCAGTCCGCACCTCAGGGGCAAGAACACTGAAGCTTTCTTT
CDR3aa: CASSPHLRGKNTEAFF

v_gene: TRBV6-2/TRBV6-3
abundance: NA
d_gene: NA
j_gene: TRBJ1-1
CDR3nt: TGTGCCAGCAGTTACTCAATACCAACGAACACTGAAGCTTTCTTT
CDR3aa: CASSYSIPTNTEAFF

v_gene: TRBV18
abundance: NA
d_gene: TRBD1
j_gene: TRBJ2-1
CDR3nt: TGTGCCAGCTCACCAATTAGGGACAGGGGGTTTCTTAATGAGCAGTTCTTC
CDR3aa: CASSPIRDRGFLNEQFF

v_gene: TRBV10-3
abundance: NA
d_gene: NA
j_gene: TRBJ1-2
CDR3nt: TGTGCCATCAGTGTTGGTAGGGCGGACTCCTATGGCTACACCTTC
CDR3aa: CAISVGRADSYGYTF

v_gene: TRBV11-3
abundance: once
d_gene: TRBD1
j_gene: TRBJ2-3
CDR3nt: TGTGCCAGCAGCCGGGACAGGGGGTTCCCAGATACGCAGTATTTT
CDR3aa: CASSRDRGFPDTQYF

v_gene: TRBV5-6
abundance: NA
d_gene: TRBD2
j_gene: TRBJ2-7
CDR3nt: TGTGCCAGCAGCTTGGGGCTAGCGGGAGCCTCAAGCTACGAGCAGTACTTC
CDR3aa: CASSLGLAGASSYEQYF

v_gene: TRBV5-1
abundance: NA
d_gene: TRBD2
j_gene: TRBJ2-1
CDR3nt: TGCGCCAGCAGCCTAACTACTAGCGGAACGATCTCCTACAATGAGCAGTTCTTC
CDR3aa: CASSLTTSGTISYNEQFF

v_gene: TRBV28
abundance: NA
d_gene: TRBD1
j_gene: TRBJ1-1
CDR3nt: TGTGCCAGCAGAACAGGGGCCCCCCCTTTTCGGGCTTTCTTT
CDR3aa: CASRTGAPPFRAFF

v_gene: TRBV11-3
abundance: NA
d_gene: TRBD1
j_gene: TRBJ2-1
CDR3nt: TGTGCCAGCAGCTTTTACGGGACAGGGAGCAATGAGCAGTTCTTC
CDR3aa: CASSFYGTGSNEQFF

v_gene: TRBV21-1
abundance: NA
d_gene: NA
j_gene: TRBJ2-7
CDR3nt: TGTGCCAGCAGCAAAGATGGGGGGCCGGATTTCTCCTACGAGCAGTACTTC
CDR3aa: CASSKDGGPDFSYEQYF

v_gene: TRBV4-2
abundance: NA
d_gene: TRBD1
j_gene: TRBJ2-1
CDR3nt: TGTGCCAGCAGCCTAGGACAGGGAACCAAGAATGAGCAGTTCTTC
CDR3aa: CASSLGQGTKNEQFF

v_gene: TRBV6-2/TRBV6-3
abundance: NA
d_gene: NA
j_gene: TRBJ1-2
CDR3nt: TGTGCCAGCAGTTACTATCGTACGGATCCCCTGGGCTACACCTTC
CDR3aa: CASSYYRTDPLGYTF

v_gene: TRBV15
abundance: NA
d_gene: NA
j_gene: TRBJ1-6
CDR3nt: TGTGCCACCAGCAGAGAGAAGAATTCACCCCTCCACTTT
CDR3aa: CATSREKNSPLHF

v_gene: TRBV29-1
abundance: NA
d_gene: NA
j_gene: TRBJ2-7
CDR3nt: TGCAGCGTGGCGGGACAAGGAACCTACGAGCAGTACTTC
CDR3aa: CSVAGQGTYEQYF

v_gene: TRBV6-1
abundance: NA
d_gene: NA
j_gene: TRBJ1-1
CDR3nt: TGTGCCAGCAGTGAGCGGGCGGCTAACACTGAAGCTTTCTTT
CDR3aa: CASSERAANTEAFF

v_gene: TRBV19
abundance: few
d_gene: NA
j_gene: TRBJ2-3
CDR3nt: TGTGCCAGTAGTATAGAGGGTCCTGGGGGAGATACGCAGTATTTT
CDR3aa: CASSIEGPGGDTQYF

v_gene: TRBV5-6
abundance: NA
d_gene: NA
j_gene: TRBJ1-3
CDR3nt: TGTGCCACCAGAAGGGGTCGGGTTGGAAACACCATATATTTT
CDR3aa: CATRRGRVGNTIYF

v_gene: TRBV7-3
abundance: NA
d_gene: NA
j_gene: TRBJ2-1
CDR3nt: TGTGCCAGCAGCTTGCAGGCCTCCTACAATGAGCAGTTCTTC
CDR3aa: CASSLQASYNEQFF

v_gene: TRBV25-1
abundance: few
d_gene: NA
j_gene: TRBJ1-6
CDR3nt: TGTGCCAGCAGTGAATGGGGTCAGGGCGATTCACCCCTCCACTTT
CDR3aa: CASSEWGQGDSPLHF

v_gene: TRBV11-3
abundance: NA
d_gene: NA
j_gene: TRBJ2-1
CDR3nt: TGTGCCAGCAGCTACCGGGACACTCAGGGTGAGCAGTTCTTC
CDR3aa: CASSYRDTQGEQFF

v_gene: TRBV14
abundance: once
d_gene: TRBD1
j_gene: TRBJ2-6
CDR3nt: TGTGCCAGCAGCCGGTATAAGGGGGCCTCCGCCAACTCTGGGGCCAACGTCCTGACTTTC
CDR3aa: CASSRYKGASANSGANVLTF

v_gene: TRBV19
abundance: NA
d_gene: NA
j_gene: TRBJ2-5
CDR3nt: TGTGCCAGTAGTATTTCAGCGGGCTCTGAAGAGACCCAGTACTTC
CDR3aa: CASSISAGSEETQYF

v_gene: TRBV6-1
abundance: NA
d_gene: TRBD1
j_gene: TRBJ1-2
CDR3nt: TGTGCCAGCAGTGAGAGGGCAGGGGGCGCTGATGGCTACACCTTC
CDR3aa: CASSERAGGADGYTF

v_gene: TRBV4-3
abundance: NA
d_gene: NA
j_gene: TRBJ2-2
CDR3nt: TGCGCCAGCAGCCAAATTCCGGGATCAGAGCTGTTTTTT
CDR3aa: CASSQIPGSELFF

v_gene: TRBV7-2
abundance: NA
d_gene: NA
j_gene: TRBJ1-2
CDR3nt: TGTGCCAGCAGCTCAAGGCGGGCCTCTAACTATGGCTACACCTTC
CDR3aa: CASSSRRASNYGYTF

v_gene: TRBV6-5
abundance: NA
d_gene: TRBD1
j_gene: TRBJ2-7
CDR3nt: TGTGCCAGCGTACAGGGGGCTGGATCCTACGAGCAGTACTTC
CDR3aa: CASVQGAGSYEQYF

v_gene: TRBV3-1/TRBV3-2
abundance: once
d_gene: NA
j_gene: TRBJ1-4
CDR3nt: TGTGCCAGCAGCCCCTGGGTGAGGAGTGAAAAACTGTTTTTT
CDR3aa: CASSPWVRSEKLFF